This T cell receptor beta chain appears in the sequencing data of a study of shared clonotypes between healthy human individuals (dated by TCRdb to 2019 to 2021). The study in broad terms: Three men and a couple of women, aged 18 to 49 years, made up the cohort. For each donor, CD4 naive and CD4 memory were each given three plates, CD8 naive was given two plates, and CD8 memory was given one plate. Blood TCR repertoires of roughly five healthy adults were deeply sequenced to estimate repertoire size and the extent of clonotype sharing between individuals. Different laboratories and diverse techniques were used to prepare libraries and sequence TCR repertoires, to increase sequencing depth and limit assay-specific biases. Between about 0.8 and 9 billion PBMCs per donor were obtained by leukapheresis.

TCR CDR3 regions were amplified from genomic DNA by multiplex PCR using the deep immunoSEQ assay. For each cell subset, the extracted genomic DNA was distributed evenly across all wells of several immunoSEQ 96-well plates, and each plate served as one replicate. For sorted subsets, roughly 200 ng of genomic DNA, equivalent to around 31,000 T cell genomes, went into each replicate PCR. Purified libraries were quantified with a Qubit 3.0 fluorometer, sized on a Bioanalyzer 2100, and re-quantified with the KAPA Library Quantification kit. Every immunoSEQ 96-well plate was sequenced on a separate single-read 150-cycle Illumina NextSeq 550 flow cell. Under the source paper's analysis protocol: The immunoSEQ output contained only junctional sequences without quality scores, so filtering could not match that applied to full-length reads. Sequences were annotated with PyIR, a Python wrapper for IgBLAST v1.9, using IMGT germline references to assign V/J genes and CDR3. Reads with weak V/J assignments (E-value above 1e-6), missing CDR3, stop codons, out-of-frame junctions, or ambiguous translated residues were removed. V3J clonotypes were defined as sequences sharing an identical inferred V gene, J gene, and CDR3 amino acid sequence. Percentage overlap between repertoires was calculated by dividing the number of shared unique clonotypes by the size of the smaller repertoire. Repertoire richness was assessed with RTK rarefaction, the Chao1 estimator, and Recon v2.1 estimates of unobserved clonotypes. Generation probabilities for all TCRbeta clonotypes obtained by the gDNA method from a few donors were computed using OLGA. Entries here come from immuneACCESS through TCRdb and include only in-frame sequences with V and J called. Some clones fail to appear in such tables; in the studies checked, an unresolved V gene covers under half of the shortfall, and the cause of the remainder is unknown. For V, J and clone size, that table is used; D and trimming come from the DNA. The sample table holds some 2 million clones, of which approximately 94% were seen once. Roughly 1% of the sample is in the top ten clones.

Based on the germline V gene, the CDR1 and CDR2 sequences are LGHNA and YNFKEQ. The CDR3 runs 14 residues from the cysteine to the phenylalanine. Only the CDR3 portion is preserved as DNA: 42 bases, with reading frame beginning at the first base. V drops 5 bases and J drops 5 bases, leaving 13 bases in between. CD8 naive samples were obtained by positive selection for CCR7 among CD45RO-negative cells, yielding a CD45RA+CCR7+ population from which TemRA cells were excluded. Donors were healthy HIV-negative adults with no recently reported acute infections or vaccinations. Only Caucasian adults living in Nashville, Tennessee, USA were represented among the donors. After blood collection by leukapheresis, PBMCs were isolated using Ficoll-Histopaque density gradient centrifugation and then cryopreserved in the vapor phase of liquid nitrogen. Analytical flow cytometry was used to check the purity and quantity of every magnetically sorted T cell population. From each sorted fraction, genomic DNA was isolated and quantified by UV absorbance on a Nanodrop 2000c.

General findings and caveats noted by the study authors: Because the study included a small number of donors, the genetic and exposure-history diversity represented was limited. Pairwise subsampling indicated that sequencing depth was expected to affect the degree of clonotype sharing among donors. Sharing across a few donors was observed for roughly 5% of naive CD4, over 3% of naive CD8, 2% to 2.5% of memory CD4, and around 0.42% of memory CD8 clonotypes. Even with the large sequencing depth, rarefaction of the sorted-subset datasets indicated that sequencing was incomplete. Larger estimated clonotype richness was generally found for naive subsets than for memory subsets. Sampling was restricted to blood, and TCR repertoires in tissue are likely to differ from TCR repertoires in blood. Compared with non-shared clonotypes, the clonotypes found in all four sorted-subset donors had higher generation probabilities.

This clone was seen only a few times. Its antigen is not yet known. No base qualities exist here, and no much larger clone lies one base off it. The receptor chain draws on TRBV4-2 and TRBJ1-5; there is no confident call for the D gene. The source is a man younger than 30 in good health. Material: naive CD8+ T cells sorted from blood. The meaning of the sample's cell subset or site label: CD45RA+CCR7+. DNA sequence: TGTGCCAGCAGCTCGGCGCAGTTAGATCAGCCCCAGCATTTT. Translated, this is CASSSAQLDQPQHF.